A selection of T cell receptor beta chains follows, all from one sample in a study of control samples from healthy donors and cancer patients. The data were produced by immunoSEQ multiplex PCR, yet TCRdb's version contains in-frame clones alone and is incomplete. The profile shows 150,000 or so clones, roughly 90% of them singletons. The source material was blood. Receptors were obtained from a woman aged 45-60 years in good health. The CDR3 runs from the conserved cysteine through the conserved F or W. Fields, in order: clone size, D gene, J gene, V gene, CDR3 protein, CDR3 DNA. The D gene is left open where the match is weak. The size entry is marked missing in some rows and otherwise reads once, few, many or a size class.

once TRBD2 TRBJ2-3 TRBV11-2 CASSLGASGSADTQYF TGTGCCAGCAGCTTAGGTGCTAGCGGGAGTGCAGATACGCAGTATTTT
. . TRBJ2-3 TRBV30 CAWSMTTASTDTQYF TGTGCCTGGAGTATGACTACCGCTAGCACAGATACGCAGTATTTT
. . TRBJ2-2 TRBV9 CASSVRGHNTGELFF TGTGCCAGCAGCGTGAGGGGACATAACACCGGGGAGCTGTTTTTT
. . TRBJ1-1 TRBV5-1 CASSFSTGHTEAFF TGCGCCAGCAGCTTCTCTACAGGGCACACTGAAGCTTTCTTT
. TRBD2 TRBJ2-7 TRBV7-8 CASSLSPSGGYEQYF TGTGCCAGCAGCTTAAGTCCTAGCGGGGGGTACGAGCAGTACTTC
. . TRBJ2-5 TRBV5-1 CASSPTYDRETQYF TGCGCCAGCAGCCCCACCTATGACAGGGAGACCCAGTACTTC
few TRBD1 TRBJ1-4 TRBV28 CASSAYYRGREKLFF TGTGCCAGCAGTGCATACTACAGGGGCCGGGAAAAACTGTTTTTT
. TRBD2 TRBJ2-5 TRBV6-8 CASSPLALQETQYF TGTGCCAGCAGTCCACTAGCGCTCCAAGAGACCCAGTACTTC
once . TRBJ1-5 TRBV5-1 CASSLMPGNQPQHF TGCGCCAGCAGCTTGATGCCCGGGAATCAGCCCCAGCATTTT
. . TRBJ2-5 TRBV7-8 CASSLPGLGETQYF TGTGCCAGCAGCTTACCAGGTCTAGGAGAGACCCAGTACTTC
once . TRBJ1-3 TRBV5-1 CASSLDGNTIYF TGCGCCAGCAGCTTGGACGGAAACACCATATATTTT
. TRBD1 TRBJ1-1 TRBV5-1 CASSLGGTGRTEAFF TGCGCCAGCAGCTTGGGTGGGACAGGGAGAACTGAAGCTTTCTTT
. . TRBJ2-3 TRBV5-6 CASSLYAGPDTQYF TGTGCCAGCAGCTTGTATGCTGGGCCAGATACGCAGTATTTT
once . TRBJ2-7 TRBV27 CASTSRTYEQYF TGTGCCAGCACCAGCCGCACCTACGAGCAGTACTTC
. . TRBJ2-1 TRBV11-1 CASSFDRSSYNEQFF TGTGCCAGCAGCTTCGACAGAAGCTCCTACAATGAGCAGTTCTTC
. . TRBJ1-5 TRBV6-2/TRBV6-3 CASSNLSGGSNQPQHF TGTGCCAGCAGTAACCTATCGGGGGGCAGCAATCAGCCCCAGCATTTT
. . TRBJ2-7 TRBV10-1 CASSPTRGGEQYF TGCGCCAGCAGTCCAACCCGTGGAGGCGAGCAGTACTTC
. . TRBJ1-1 TRBV6-5 CASRNSGNTEAFF TGTGCCAGCAGGAATTCAGGGAATACTGAAGCTTTCTTT
. . TRBJ2-3 TRBV24-1 CATSRGGGGPSTDTQYF TGTGCCACCAGTAGGGGGGGCGGGGGCCCTAGCACAGATACGCAGTATTTT
. . TRBJ1-5 TRBV28 CASSFGAYSNQPQHF TGTGCCAGCAGTTTTGGAGCTTATAGCAATCAGCCCCAGCATTTT
. . TRBJ2-1 TRBV2 CASDEARAPNNEQFF TGTGCCAGCGATGAGGCCAGGGCCCCCAACAATGAGCAGTTCTTC
. TRBD2 TRBJ2-2 TRBV5-1 CASSSSGGTGELFF TGCGCCAGCAGCTCGAGCGGGGGGACCGGGGAGCTGTTTTTT
. . TRBJ2-7 TRBV2 CASRFEETYEQYF TGTGCCAGCAGGTTCGAGGAAACCTACGAGCAGTACTTC
. TRBD1 TRBJ1-2 TRBV5-5 CASSFLGTGIGYTF TGTGCCAGCAGCTTTCTCGGGACAGGGATAGGCTACACCTTC
. . TRBJ1-6 TRBV12-3/TRBV12-4 CASCAGVGSPLHF TGTGCCAGCTGTGCAGGGGTGGGTTCACCCCTCCACTTT
. . TRBJ1-3 TRBV29-1 CSASRGISGNTIYF TGCAGCGCCAGCCGGGGAATCTCTGGAAACACCATATATTTT
. . TRBJ1-5 TRBV28 CASTYSNQPQHF TGTGCCAGCACCTATAGCAATCAGCCCCAGCATTTT
. TRBD1 TRBJ1-6 TRBV3-1/TRBV3-2 CASSQRTGALNSPLHF TGTGCCAGCAGCCAACGGACAGGGGCCCTCAATTCACCCCTCCACTTT
once . TRBJ1-6 TRBV30 CAWSPLTGSPLHF TGTGCCTGGAGTCCGCTGACGGGTTCACCCCTCCACTTT
once . TRBJ1-5 TRBV5-1 CASSSGGGLNQPQHF TGCGCCAGCAGCTCGGGAGGGGGTCTAAATCAGCCCCAGCATTTT
. TRBD1 TRBJ1-1 TRBV18 CASSRDRDTEAFF TGTGCCAGCTCCCGAGACAGGGACACTGAAGCTTTCTTT
. . TRBJ1-5 TRBV7-2 CASSLAVEQPQHF TGTGCCAGCAGCTTAGCGGTTGAGCAGCCCCAGCATTTT
. . TRBJ2-1 TRBV5-1 CASSLGGSYNEQFF TGCGCCAGCAGCTTGGGGGGCTCCTACAATGAGCAGTTCTTC
. . TRBJ1-5 TRBV7-9 CASSFDSSNQPQHF TGTGCCAGCAGCTTTGACAGTAGCAATCAGCCCCAGCATTTT
. . TRBJ2-1 TRBV7-2 CASSLPPGNEQFF TGTGCCAGCAGCTTGCCCCCGGGGAATGAGCAGTTCTTC
. . TRBJ1-3 TRBV19 CASSIEANSGNTIYF TGTGCCAGTAGTATCGAGGCGAACTCTGGAAACACCATATATTTT
. . TRBJ2-6 TRBV19 CASNRDRAGANVLTF TGTGCCAGTAACCGAGACCGCGCTGGGGCCAACGTCCTGACTTTC
. . TRBJ2-4 TRBV19 CASSIRWNIQYF TGTGCCAGTAGTATCCGTTGGAACATTCAGTACTTC
. . TRBJ2-7 TRBV11-2 CASSTTTDSYEQYF TGTGCCAGCAGCACTACGACTGACTCCTACGAGCAGTACTTC
. . TRBJ1-2 TRBV15 CATSRDLRQERDYGYTF TGTGCCACCAGCAGAGATCTTCGGCAGGAGAGGGACTATGGCTACACCTTC
. TRBD1 TRBJ1-5 TRBV10-3 CAISVGTGGNQPQHF TGTGCCATCAGTGTGGGGACAGGGGGCAATCAGCCCCAGCATTTT
few TRBD2 TRBJ2-7 TRBV6-6 CASRPRTSGYEQYF TGTGCCAGCAGACCCCGGACTAGCGGCTACGAGCAGTACTTC
once TRBD2 TRBJ2-3 TRBV11-2 CASSLARTSGTADTQYF TGTGCCAGCAGCTTAGCCCGGACTAGCGGAACGGCGGATACGCAGTATTTT
. . TRBJ1-2 TRBV2 CASSDGYGYTF TGTGCCAGCAGTGACGGGTATGGCTACACCTTC
. . TRBJ1-6 TRBV6-5 CASSYKAAPYNSPLHF TGTGCCAGCAGTTACAAAGCAGCCCCATATAATTCACCCCTCCACTTT
. . TRBJ1-4 TRBV5-1 CASSIRGDEKLFF TGCGCCAGCAGCATCCGGGGAGATGAAAAACTGTTTTTT
. TRBD1 TRBJ2-5 TRBV7-9 CASSQYRDRRYQETQYF TGTGCCAGCAGTCAATACCGGGACAGGAGGTACCAAGAGACCCAGTACTTC
. . TRBJ2-3 TRBV5-1 CASSQTGTSLLGTQYF TGCGCCAGCAGTCAAACAGGAACCTCCCTGTTGGGTACGCAGTATTTT
. . TRBJ2-3 TRBV7-9 CASLLAGPTDTQYF TGTGCCAGCCTCTTAGCAGGGCCCACAGATACGCAGTATTTT
. . TRBJ1-1 TRBV11-2 CASSHFGLSGHTEAFF TGTGCCAGCAGCCATTTTGGGCTCAGTGGCCACACTGAAGCTTTCTTT
. . TRBJ2-5 TRBV27 CASSPGHTQETQYF TGTGCCAGCAGTCCGGGACACACACAAGAGACCCAGTACTTC
once TRBD1 TRBJ2-2 TRBV27 CASSSTGAVWWSTGELFF TGTGCCAGCAGTTCGACAGGGGCTGTGTGGTGGAGCACCGGGGAGCTGTTTTTT
. . TRBJ1-3 TRBV9 CASSLGGNTIYF TGTGCCAGCAGCCTCGGTGGAAACACCATATATTTT
. . TRBJ2-3 TRBV28 CASSLIGASTDTQYF TGTGCCAGCAGTTTAATCGGGGCTAGCACAGATACGCAGTATTTT
. TRBD1 TRBJ1-6 TRBV5-5 CASSLTGGAGSPLHF TGTGCCAGCAGTTTAACAGGGGGCGCCGGATCACCCCTCCACTTT